This T cell receptor (beta chain) emerged from a study of T cell changes during pregnancy in multiple sclerosis. CDR1 is SQVTM and CDR2 is ANQGSEA in the germline V gene. The J segment lost 4 bases and the V segment lost 5 bases, leaving 5 bases of the junction unmatched. The CDR3 spans 14 residues. The method was immunoSEQ multiplex PCR; TCRdb's version includes in-frame clones alone and lacks a portion of them. The sample has under 150,000 clones; around 95% are singletons. This sequence was found in a female donor with multiple sclerosis, enrolled in a pregnancy study. Sequencing was performed on peripheral blood, taken after pregnancy. The chain couples TRBV29-1 to TRBJ2-1, with TRBD2 matching 10 bases. CDR3 residues: CSVKGLAEYNEQFF. DNA of the CDR3: TGCAGCGTTAAAGGACTAGCGGAATACAATGAGCAGTTCTTC.